This T cell receptor (beta chain) derives from a study of shared clonotypes between healthy human individuals. Study-wide background: Serving as donors were a couple of women and three men, whose ages spanned 18 to 49.

The length of the CDR3 is 15 residues. V dropped 3 bases and J dropped 0; count of bases not matched to a gene: 2. The germline CDR1 and CDR2 sequences are SGHTA and FQGNSA. Sequencing was performed with immunoSEQ multiplex PCR; in TCRdb, only in-frame clones are kept and a portion is missing. Of about 2 million clones listed, 85% to 95% were seen once; the top ten hold 0.1% to 0.15%. CD4+ cells yielded CD45RA+ naive and CD45RA-negative memory subsets. The sequencing sample was made of naive CD4+ T cells sorted from blood. Documented subset: CD45RA+ positively selected. This TCR was recovered from a man between 18 and 35 years old in good health. V gene TRBV7-2 combines with J gene TRBJ2-3, with TRBD1 identical over 8 bases. In DNA, the CDR3 is TGTGCCAGCAGCTTCGACAGGGGAAGCACAGATACGCAGTATTTT. It yields the protein CASSFDRGSTDTQYF.